This TCR beta chain appears in the sequencing data of a study of shared clonotypes between healthy human individuals. Whole-study findings and limits: Clonotypes which were not shared had lower generation probabilities than clonotypes that all four donors shared. A limitation of the genetic and exposure-history diversity represented arose from few donors. How much donors shared clonotypes was expected to be affected by sequencing depth.

The assay was immunoSEQ multiplex PCR, and TCRdb's table has in-frame clones only and misses some. The sample carries about 2.1 million clones, around 95% recorded once. Per germline, CDR1 MNHEY and CDR2 SMNVEV (reference sequence). V was pared by 5 bases and J by 8 bases, with 12 bases of the junction left unmatched. CDR3 length: 15 amino acids. Points on this clone: Its target is unknown.

Naivety among CD8 cells was defined by CD45RO negativity and positive CCR7 selection, thereby excluding terminally differentiated effector memory CD45RA+ cells. Donors were healthy HIV-negative adults without recent acute infections or vaccinations. The receptor's source is a man between 18 and 35 years old in good health. Some clones in this sample may be carry-over from other donors' samples. The sample taken for sequencing was naive CD8+ T cells from PBMCs. This chain joins TRBV27 and TRBJ2-3, with 8 bases aligning to TRBD2. The CDR3, as DNA: TGTGCCAGCAGTCCGGGAGGGGGATCCGCTGGTACGCAGTATTTT. Translating it yields CASSPGGGSAGTQYF.